This is a list of T cell receptor beta chains from one sample in a study of blood T cell repertoires in COVID-19. Assay: immunoSEQ multiplex PCR; the TCRdb copy retains only in-frame clones and omits some. Of 180,000 or so clones listed, about 85% are singletons. The sample taken for sequencing was peripheral blood. The receptors were sampled from a man between 60 and 70 years old who had recovered from COVID-19. The CDR3 runs from the conserved cysteine through the conserved F or W. The order of the fields is V gene, D gene, clone size, J gene, CDR3 protein, CDR3 DNA. D genes are given only for firm matches. Only some rows state a clone size, as once, few, many or a class for expanded clones.

v_gene: TRBV18
d_gene: TRBD1
abundance: .
j_gene: TRBJ2-7
CDR3aa: CASSRSQGISSYEQYF
CDR3nt: TGTGCCAGCTCGAGGTCACAGGGGATTAGCTCCTACGAGCAGTACTTC

v_gene: TRBV2
d_gene: TRBD2
abundance: .
j_gene: TRBJ2-1
CDR3aa: CASSRTSGGEGEQFF
CDR3nt: TGTGCCAGCAGTCGGACTAGCGGGGGGGAAGGTGAGCAGTTCTTC

v_gene: TRBV24-1
d_gene: TRBD2
abundance: .
j_gene: TRBJ2-1
CDR3aa: CATGTINEQFF
CDR3nt: TGTGCCACCGGGACTATCAATGAGCAGTTCTTC

v_gene: TRBV5-6
d_gene: TRBD1
abundance: .
j_gene: TRBJ2-4
CDR3aa: CASSPTGGTGNIQYF
CDR3nt: TGTGCCAGCAGTCCAACAGGGGGTACTGGAAACATTCAGTACTTC

v_gene: TRBV5-5
d_gene: .
abundance: .
j_gene: TRBJ1-6
CDR3aa: CASSFQGNNSPLHF
CDR3nt: TGTGCCAGCAGCTTTCAGGGAAATAATTCACCCCTCCACTTT

v_gene: TRBV9
d_gene: .
abundance: .
j_gene: TRBJ2-7
CDR3aa: CASSADLAREQYF
CDR3nt: TGTGCCAGCAGCGCGGACCTAGCGCGGGAGCAGTACTTC

v_gene: TRBV7-2
d_gene: .
abundance: .
j_gene: TRBJ1-1
CDR3aa: CASSPPRGANTEAFF
CDR3nt: TGTGCCAGCAGCCCCCCACGGGGGGCGAACACTGAAGCTTTCTTT

v_gene: TRBV19
d_gene: TRBD2
abundance: once
j_gene: TRBJ2-7
CDR3aa: CASSGLAGGSYEQYF
CDR3nt: TGTGCCAGTTCGGGACTAGCGGGGGGCTCATACGAGCAGTACTTC

v_gene: TRBV15
d_gene: TRBD2
abundance: .
j_gene: TRBJ2-1
CDR3aa: CATSRGGDFYNEQFF
CDR3nt: TGTGCCACCAGCAGGGGGGGGGACTTCTACAATGAGCAGTTCTTC

v_gene: TRBV3-1/TRBV3-2
d_gene: .
abundance: .
j_gene: TRBJ1-5
CDR3aa: CASSQDPGQQHQPQHF
CDR3nt: TGTGCCAGCAGCCAAGACCCTGGACAGCAACATCAGCCCCAGCATTTT

v_gene: TRBV5-6
d_gene: TRBD1
abundance: .
j_gene: TRBJ2-5
CDR3aa: CASSRTGAPYQETQYF
CDR3nt: TGTGCCAGCAGCCGGACAGGGGCCCCGTACCAAGAGACCCAGTACTTC

v_gene: TRBV7-9
d_gene: .
abundance: .
j_gene: TRBJ2-2
CDR3aa: CASSPVAGQIFGGELFF
CDR3nt: TGTGCCAGCAGCCCCGTCGCTGGACAGATTTTCGGGGGGGAGCTGTTTTTT

v_gene: TRBV5-8
d_gene: TRBD1
abundance: once
j_gene: TRBJ1-1
CDR3aa: CASSPRPGQGMNTEAFF
CDR3nt: TGTGCCAGCAGCCCCCGACCGGGACAGGGGATGAACACTGAAGCTTTCTTT

v_gene: TRBV5-8
d_gene: .
abundance: .
j_gene: TRBJ1-1
CDR3aa: CASSLTPSGEAFF
CDR3nt: TGTGCCAGCAGCTTAACACCGAGCGGGGAAGCTTTCTTT

v_gene: TRBV7-7
d_gene: .
abundance: .
j_gene: TRBJ2-5
CDR3aa: CASSLVLRETQYF
CDR3nt: TGTGCTAGCAGCTTAGTGTTGAGAGAGACCCAGTACTTC

v_gene: TRBV29-1
d_gene: .
abundance: .
j_gene: TRBJ1-1
CDR3aa: CSVDSGGASTEAFF
CDR3nt: TGCAGCGTTGATTCGGGGGGGGCGAGCACTGAAGCTTTCTTT

v_gene: TRBV2
d_gene: .
abundance: .
j_gene: TRBJ1-4
CDR3aa: CASSGQVEEKLFF
CDR3nt: TGTGCCAGCAGTGGACAGGTTGAAGAAAAACTGTTTTTT

v_gene: TRBV7-9
d_gene: TRBD1
abundance: few
j_gene: TRBJ1-2
CDR3aa: CASSQTGTGGFRGGYTF
CDR3nt: TGTGCCAGCAGCCAAACCGGGACAGGGGGCTTTCGGGGTGGCTACACCTTC

v_gene: TRBV7-8
d_gene: TRBD2
abundance: once
j_gene: TRBJ2-2
CDR3aa: CASSGQGLAGTGELFF
CDR3nt: TGTGCCAGCAGCGGCCAGGGACTAGCGGGAACCGGGGAGCTGTTTTTT

v_gene: TRBV7-2
d_gene: .
abundance: .
j_gene: TRBJ1-1
CDR3aa: CASSLVQAARSEAFF
CDR3nt: TGTGCCAGCAGCTTAGTCCAGGCAGCCAGATCTGAAGCTTTCTTT

v_gene: TRBV21-1
d_gene: .
abundance: .
j_gene: TRBJ2-5
CDR3aa: CASSKRLARPQETQYF
CDR3nt: TGTGCCAGCAGCAAGAGGTTGGCCAGACCCCAAGAGACCCAGTACTTC

v_gene: TRBV6-6
d_gene: .
abundance: .
j_gene: TRBJ1-5
CDR3aa: CASIPDSLGGNQPQHF
CDR3nt: TGTGCCAGCATCCCAGACAGCCTTGGAGGCAATCAGCCCCAGCATTTT

v_gene: TRBV19
d_gene: .
abundance: .
j_gene: TRBJ1-3
CDR3aa: CASSSGEGTGNTIYF
CDR3nt: TGTGCCAGTAGCTCCGGGGAGGGAACTGGAAACACCATATATTTT

v_gene: TRBV7-3
d_gene: TRBD1
abundance: .
j_gene: TRBJ2-5
CDR3aa: CASSLGQMYQETQYF
CDR3nt: TGTGCCAGCAGCCTGGGACAGATGTACCAAGAGACCCAGTACTTC

v_gene: TRBV11-3
d_gene: .
abundance: .
j_gene: TRBJ2-7
CDR3aa: CASSLVPPSEQYF
CDR3nt: TGTGCCAGCAGCTTAGTCCCCCCCAGCGAGCAGTACTTC

v_gene: TRBV18
d_gene: .
abundance: .
j_gene: TRBJ1-5
CDR3aa: CASSPITGRNQPQHF
CDR3nt: TGTGCCAGCTCACCAATCACAGGGCGTAATCAGCCCCAGCATTTT

v_gene: TRBV2
d_gene: TRBD2
abundance: .
j_gene: TRBJ2-3
CDR3aa: CASSESGGARTQYF
CDR3nt: TGTGCCAGCAGTGAAAGCGGGGGGGCGAGAACGCAGTATTTT

v_gene: TRBV4-3
d_gene: TRBD2
abundance: once
j_gene: TRBJ2-2
CDR3aa: CASSSRTSGATGELFF
CDR3nt: TGCGCCAGCAGCTCTAGGACTAGCGGGGCCACCGGGGAGCTGTTTTTT

v_gene: TRBV6-5
d_gene: .
abundance: once
j_gene: TRBJ1-1
CDR3aa: CASRPQMNTEAFF
CDR3nt: TGTGCCAGCAGACCACAGATGAACACTGAAGCTTTCTTT

v_gene: TRBV11-3
d_gene: .
abundance: .
j_gene: TRBJ2-5
CDR3aa: CASSLGGSSETQYF
CDR3nt: TGTGCCAGCAGTTTAGGAGGTTCTTCAGAGACCCAGTACTTC

v_gene: TRBV12-3/TRBV12-4
d_gene: .
abundance: .
j_gene: TRBJ2-2
CDR3aa: CATGAKNTGELFF
CDR3nt: TGTGCCACAGGGGCAAAAAACACCGGGGAGCTGTTTTTT

v_gene: TRBV5-1
d_gene: TRBD2
abundance: .
j_gene: TRBJ2-1
CDR3aa: CASSLAGGSSYNEQFF
CDR3nt: TGCGCCAGCAGCTTGGCTGGCGGGAGCTCCTACAATGAGCAGTTCTTC

v_gene: TRBV7-2
d_gene: .
abundance: .
j_gene: TRBJ2-3
CDR3aa: CASRGAGIGTDTQYF
CDR3nt: TGTGCCAGTCGGGGGGCGGGGATAGGTACAGATACGCAGTATTTT

v_gene: TRBV5-6
d_gene: TRBD1
abundance: once
j_gene: TRBJ1-5
CDR3aa: CASSRVTKPGQGHNQPQHF
CDR3nt: TGTGCCAGCAGCCGAGTCACTAAACCGGGACAGGGGCACAATCAGCCCCAGCATTTT

v_gene: TRBV10-3
d_gene: TRBD1
abundance: .
j_gene: TRBJ1-1
CDR3aa: CAISESQDRGVTEAFF
CDR3nt: TGTGCCATCAGTGAGTCCCAGGACAGGGGTGTCACTGAAGCTTTCTTT

v_gene: TRBV27
d_gene: .
abundance: .
j_gene: TRBJ1-1
CDR3aa: CASSLGQGMWNTEAFF
CDR3nt: TGTGCCAGCAGTTTGGGTCAGGGCATGTGGAACACTGAAGCTTTCTTT

v_gene: TRBV11-1
d_gene: TRBD1
abundance: .
j_gene: TRBJ2-2
CDR3aa: CASSPYRGLDTGELFF
CDR3nt: TGTGCCAGCAGCCCCTACAGGGGTTTGGACACCGGGGAGCTGTTTTTT

v_gene: TRBV5-6
d_gene: TRBD1
abundance: .
j_gene: TRBJ1-2
CDR3aa: CASSSQGQRLGYTF
CDR3nt: TGTGCCAGCAGCTCACAGGGACAGCGCTTGGGCTACACCTTC

v_gene: TRBV7-6
d_gene: TRBD2
abundance: .
j_gene: TRBJ2-7
CDR3aa: CASSSAGTSGGEQYF
CDR3nt: TGTGCCAGCAGCTCCGCCGGGACTAGCGGGGGGGAGCAGTACTTC

v_gene: TRBV15
d_gene: TRBD2
abundance: .
j_gene: TRBJ2-2
CDR3aa: CATSRGEGGGELFF
CDR3nt: TGTGCCACCAGCAGAGGGGAGGGAGGTGGGGAGCTGTTTTTT

v_gene: TRBV30
d_gene: TRBD2
abundance: once
j_gene: TRBJ2-3
CDR3aa: CAWNLAAWGTDTQYF
CDR3nt: TGTGCCTGGAATCTAGCGGCCTGGGGCACAGATACGCAGTATTTT

v_gene: TRBV7-9
d_gene: .
abundance: .
j_gene: TRBJ2-2
CDR3aa: CASRSTRSNTGELFF
CDR3nt: TGTGCCAGCAGATCGACACGTTCGAACACCGGGGAGCTGTTTTTT

v_gene: TRBV5-1
d_gene: TRBD2
abundance: .
j_gene: TRBJ2-1
CDR3aa: CASSRPGTSGSSSYNEQFF
CDR3nt: TGCGCCAGCAGCCGTCCCGGGACTAGCGGGTCCAGCTCCTACAATGAGCAGTTCTTC

v_gene: TRBV7-2
d_gene: .
abundance: .
j_gene: TRBJ2-3
CDR3aa: CASGGQSTDTQYF
CDR3nt: TGTGCCAGCGGGGGCCAGTCCACAGATACGCAGTATTTT

v_gene: TRBV19
d_gene: .
abundance: .
j_gene: TRBJ2-6
CDR3aa: CASSISAGANVLTF
CDR3nt: TGTGCCAGTAGTATTTCAGCTGGGGCCAACGTCCTGACTTTC

v_gene: TRBV12-3/TRBV12-4
d_gene: TRBD1
abundance: few
j_gene: TRBJ2-1
CDR3aa: CASSWDRANEQFF
CDR3nt: TGTGCCAGCAGTTGGGACAGGGCAAATGAGCAGTTCTTC

v_gene: TRBV11-1
d_gene: TRBD1
abundance: .
j_gene: TRBJ1-2
CDR3aa: CASSPSRTGYLYGYTF
CDR3nt: TGTGCCAGCAGCCCATCTCGGACAGGATATCTCTATGGCTACACCTTC

v_gene: TRBV6-2/TRBV6-3
d_gene: .
abundance: .
j_gene: TRBJ1-5
CDR3aa: CASSLNAGEGNQPQHF
CDR3nt: TGTGCCAGCAGTTTAAACGCGGGGGAAGGGAATCAGCCCCAGCATTTT

v_gene: TRBV7-7
d_gene: TRBD2
abundance: .
j_gene: TRBJ2-3
CDR3aa: CASSRTSGGTDTQYF
CDR3nt: TGTGCTAGCAGCCGCACTAGCGGGGGGACAGATACGCAGTATTTT

v_gene: TRBV7-3
d_gene: .
abundance: .
j_gene: TRBJ2-3
CDR3aa: CASSPTGASPSDTQYF
CDR3nt: TGTGCCAGCAGCCCGACAGGTGCGTCTCCGTCAGATACGCAGTATTTT

v_gene: TRBV4-3
d_gene: .
abundance: .
j_gene: TRBJ2-7
CDR3aa: CASSQENPGPYEQYF
CDR3nt: TGCGCCAGCAGCCAAGAAAACCCAGGCCCCTACGAGCAGTACTTC

v_gene: TRBV6-5
d_gene: TRBD1
abundance: .
j_gene: TRBJ1-1
CDR3aa: CASRRGQGRTEAFF
CDR3nt: TGTGCCAGCAGAAGGGGACAGGGGAGGACTGAAGCTTTCTTT

v_gene: TRBV7-2
d_gene: TRBD2
abundance: .
j_gene: TRBJ2-7
CDR3aa: CASSPQIAGGPYEQYF
CDR3nt: TGTGCCAGCAGCCCCCAGATAGCGGGGGGGCCCTACGAGCAGTACTTC

v_gene: TRBV5-1
d_gene: .
abundance: .
j_gene: TRBJ2-2
CDR3aa: CASSHGTQNTGELFF
CDR3nt: TGCGCCAGCAGCCACGGGACACAGAACACCGGGGAGCTGTTTTTT

v_gene: TRBV9
d_gene: TRBD2
abundance: once
j_gene: TRBJ2-3
CDR3aa: CASSGGLAGGDTQYF
CDR3nt: TGTGCCAGCAGCGGCGGACTAGCGGGGGGGGATACGCAGTATTTT

v_gene: TRBV19
d_gene: .
abundance: .
j_gene: TRBJ1-5
CDR3aa: CASSIAMGHSNQPQHF
CDR3nt: TGTGCCAGTAGTATTGCGATGGGGCATAGCAATCAGCCCCAGCATTTT

v_gene: TRBV30
d_gene: TRBD2
abundance: once
j_gene: TRBJ2-1
CDR3aa: CAWTRGLGGGAPYNEQFF
CDR3nt: TGTGCCTGGACCCGAGGTTTGGGCGGGGGGGCCCCCTACAATGAGCAGTTCTTC

v_gene: TRBV6-5
d_gene: TRBD1
abundance: .
j_gene: TRBJ1-6
CDR3aa: CASSRQTGEGSPLHF
CDR3nt: TGTGCCAGCAGCCGTCAGACAGGGGAGGGTTCACCCCTCCACTTT

v_gene: TRBV5-6
d_gene: TRBD1
abundance: .
j_gene: TRBJ1-2
CDR3aa: CASSLGQGDGYTF
CDR3nt: TGTGCCAGCAGCTTGGGACAGGGCGATGGCTACACCTTC